Sequencing of this T cell receptor beta chain was carried out in a study of blood T cell repertoires in COVID-19. This table comes from immunoSEQ multiplex PCR, and its TCRdb copy is limited to in-frame clones, with some not included. The sample comprises tens of thousands of clones, 88% of which are singletons, and roughly 1.9% rests with the top ten. This clonotype originated in a woman older than 75 with active or convalescent COVID-19. Input material: peripheral blood.

The CDR3, as DNA: TGTGCCAGCAGTTACTATGGACAGGGCGCGGGAAACACCATATATTTT. Its protein is CASSYYGQGAGNTIYF. V usage is TRBV6-5 and J usage is TRBJ1-3, with TRBD1 identical over 8 bases. This CDR3 region has 16 residues. The germline CDR1 and CDR2 sequences are MNHEY and SVGAGI. Trimming at V came to 1 base and at J to 4 bases, leaving 6 bases not matched to a gene.